These T cell receptor beta chains were read from a single sample in a study of shared clonotypes between healthy human individuals. Repertoires were generated with immunoSEQ multiplex PCR, while TCRdb's copy carries only in-frame clones and drops some. Found here are 1.6 million or so clones, around 95% of them singletons; the top ten hold roughly 1.2%. The sequenced sample consisted of naive CD4+ T cells sorted from blood. Receptors originate from a man aged 30 to 39 in good health. The CDR3 runs from the conserved cysteine through the conserved F or W.

v_call	j_call	cdr3_aa
TRBV19	TRBJ2-7	CASSIGGSSYEQYF
TRBV28	TRBJ1-2	CASSFTRISHGYTF
TRBV5-1	TRBJ2-2	CASSLPASGHTGELFF
TRBV28	TRBJ2-7	CASLDRASYEQYF
TRBV7-2	TRBJ1-5	CASSFSTSNQPQHF
TRBV29-1	TRBJ2-1	CSVAGVTLYNEQFF
TRBV18	TRBJ2-3	CASSPEGGGTDTQYF
TRBV28	TRBJ2-3	CASTRQGFTQYF
TRBV28	TRBJ2-7	CASRGTFPLPYEQYF
TRBV7-6	TRBJ2-7	CASAGGQPSYEQYF
TRBV27	TRBJ2-7	CASSISGRAMYEQYF
TRBV7-2	TRBJ2-1	CASSAINSRSSYNEQFF
TRBV7-2	TRBJ2-3	CASSLAGPPTDTQYF
TRBV5-1	TRBJ1-4	CASSRRQGVDEKLFF
TRBV15	TRBJ2-2	CATSRARGNTGELFF
TRBV7-6	TRBJ2-2	CASSRGGRGYTGELFF
TRBV5-6	TRBJ1-2	CASSGTGGVSFGYTF
TRBV5-1	TRBJ2-1	CASSWGLAGVIYNEQFF
TRBV6-1	TRBJ2-2	CASRTEANTGELFF
TRBV5-1	TRBJ2-3	CASIEQGSDTQYF
TRBV14	TRBJ2-5	CASSQGAWGAETQYF
TRBV10-2	TRBJ1-4	CASSRDQKLFF
TRBV11-2	TRBJ2-3	CASSLVVKSTDTQYF
TRBV5-4	TRBJ2-5	CASSSGTRETQYF
TRBV9	TRBJ2-2	CASSVGLNTGELFF
TRBV19	TRBJ1-1	CASSIALRGRGNTEAFF
TRBV5-5	TRBJ2-2	CASFWGAGAGELFF
TRBV7-3	TRBJ2-5	CASSPQRGSWQQETQYF
TRBV5-1	TRBJ2-1	CATMRETSYNEQFF
TRBV14	TRBJ2-1	CASSQETFSEQFF
TRBV9	TRBJ2-1	CASSPRGPGLHNEQFF
TRBV5-5	TRBJ2-5	CASRPAAGGLETQYF
TRBV5-1	TRBJ2-7	CASSLSGGPSYEQYF
TRBV25-1	TRBJ1-1	CASRSWGGRANTEAFF
TRBV27	TRBJ2-3	CASSLSLVGVDTQYF
TRBV2	TRBJ2-3	CASSVGASSSTDTQYF
TRBV28	TRBJ1-2	CASSLSSYGYTF
TRBV19	TRBJ2-7	CASSLYRTQPAYEQYF
TRBV5-5	TRBJ2-7	CASSLILIAGTASYEQYF
TRBV7-8	TRBJ1-5	CASSSSDRGKQPQHF
TRBV16	TRBJ1-5	CASSQKLDRRDQPQHF